Below are 24 T cell receptor beta chains sequenced from a single sample in a study of post-analysis software for immune sequencing data. Whole-study findings and limits: Five TRBV segments, TRBV5-6, TRBV5-1 and TRBV20-1 among them, were found more frequent in patients than controls.

No antigens are known for them. Carried by the TCR beta cDNA libraries were unique molecular identifiers. TCRdb reanalysed the PCR reads using MiXCR and keeps one entry per CDR3 protein. The table lists around 400,000 distinct CDR3 sequences, 39% of them singletons. The sample consisted of blood. The origin of the receptors is a girl aged 2-10 years with multiple sclerosis.

V usage is TRBV7-3 and J usage is TRBJ2-5, with D uncertain. With 4 bases removed from V and 0 bases from J, the gap between germline ends came to 6 bases. Germline V gene sequence: CDR1 SGHTA, CDR2 FQGTGA. There are 13 residues in the CDR3. CDR3 protein: CASSWTDQETQYF. Written as DNA, the CDR3 is TGTGCCAGCAGCTGGACGGACCAAGAGACCCAGTACTTC.

The chain links TRBV7-3 to TRBJ1-6, with D hard to call. The CDR3 is made up of 12 amino acids. Trimming pared 6 bases from V and 12 bases from J, leaving 12 bases between. Looked up from germline, CDR1 is SGHTA and CDR2 is FQGTGA. The CDR3 DNA follows: TGTGCCAGCAGTGTACCCCGGGGACCCCTCCACTTT. Translated, it gives CASSVPRGPLHF.

The J gene is TRBJ2-1, the V gene TRBV3-1; 8 nucleotides match TRBD2. CDR3 length: 17 amino acids. Germline V lookup: CDR1 LGHDT, CDR2 YNNKEL (reference sequence). J gave up 4 bases and V 0 bases, and 8 bases lay outside the gene matches. This CDR3 reads CASSQESSSGYYNEQFF. CDR3 nucleotides: TGTGCCAGCAGCCAAGAGAGCTCTAGCGGGTATTACAATGAGCAGTTCTTC.

This clonotype occurred a few times. The V gene is TRBV7-2, the J gene TRBJ2-1; perhaps TRBD2 as D (6 bases). The germline V gene encodes CDR1 SGHTA and CDR2 FQGNSA. The V gene lost 0 bases and the J gene lost 7 bases, with 13 bases spanning the gap. The CDR3 consists of 15 residues. CDR3 sequence reads: CASSLARGSANEQFF. CDR3 nucleotide sequence: TGTGCCAGCAGCTTAGCCCGGGGGTCTGCGAATGAGCAGTTCTTC.

This clonotype was counted a few times. The chain carries TRBV29-1 and TRBJ2-5; no definite D call. Judging by the DNA end, TRBJ2-7 fits better; the J call may be wrong. This CDR3 contains 11 residues. The germline gives CDR1 SQVTM, CDR2 ANQGSEA. The CDR3 loop is CSVDLGYEQYF. The DNA for the CDR3 is TGCAGCGTTGATCTCGGATACGAGCAGTACTTC.

The gene calls are TRBV29-1 and TRBJ2-3, with D perhaps matching TRBD2 (5 bases). V lost 8 bases to trimming and J lost 2 bases, with 11 bases between them. Germline CDR1 SQVTM, CDR2 ANQGSEA. The length of the CDR3 is 12 residues. The CDR3 DNA reads TGCAGCTACCAACTAGACACAGATACGCAGTATTTT. Amino acids: CSYQLDTDTQYF.

This chain uses TRBV12-3 or TRBV12-4 with TRBJ2-3; the D gene is possibly TRBD2 (5 bases). Trimming took 1 base from V and 15 from J, leaving 23 bases between them. This CDR3 has 15 amino acids. CDR3 nucleotide sequence: TGTGCCAGCAGTTTAGTTAGCGTCGGCACAGATGTGGAATATTTT. Its translation: CASSLVSVGTDVEYF.

V and J are TRBV7-8 and TRBJ1-6; D remains ambiguous. The length of the CDR3 is 15 residues. Germline-derived CDR1 and CDR2 are SGHVS and FQNEAQ. Trimming removed 6 bases from V and 9 bases from J, with 18 bases in between. The CDR3 is CASRRPGGVASPLHF. The CDR3 coding sequence is TGTGCCAGCAGAAGACCAGGTGGGGTTGCTTCACCCCTCCACTTT.

This clonotype was detected a few times. The chain has TRBV27 and TRBJ2-5; possible D gene TRBD1, 5 bases. CDR3 length: 14 residues. With 3 bases removed from V and 4 bases from J, the gap between germline ends came to 12 bases. Germline V CDR1 and CDR2: MNHEY, SMNVEV (reference sequence). The CDR3 DNA follows: TGTGCCAGCAGTTTGGGTCAGGGCCCAGAGACCCAGTACTTC. It specifies CASSLGQGPETQYF.

This clonotype has more than one count but fewer than ten. The rearrangement joins TRBV6-5 to TRBJ2-7, with 7 bases fitting TRBD1. Germline lookup yields CDR1 MNHEY and CDR2 SVGAGI. CDR3 length equals 16 residues. The J segment lost 0 bases and the V segment lost 2 bases, leaving 7 bases of the junction unmatched. The CDR3: CASSYGNWDSSYEQYF. The CDR3 DNA is TGTGCCAGCAGTTACGGAAATTGGGACAGCTCCTACGAGCAGTACTTC.

This clonotype was seen only a few times. The rearrangement links TRBV6-2 or TRBV6-3 to TRBJ1-2; the match to TRBD1 covers 8 bases. V shed 6 bases and J 1 base; nucleotides not matched to a gene: 10. CDR3 length: 16 residues. Germline assignment: CDR1 MNHEY and CDR2 SVGEGT. CDR3 region: CASSKTSGQVNYGYTF. The CDR3 bases are TGTGCCAGCAGCAAGACTTCGGGACAGGTTAACTATGGCTACACCTTC.

In this sample, this clonotype turned up once. A junction boundary mismatches the germline segment, possibly from a read error. CDR3 residues: CASSLLAGETRYF. The CDR3 DNA reads as TGCGCCAGCTCTTTGCTAGCGGGAGAGACCCGGTACTTC. This chain links TRBV5-1 with TRBJ2-5; 10 bases agree with TRBD2. CDR3 length: 13 residues. CDR1 SGHRS and CDR2 YFSETQ come from the germline V gene.

The rearrangement links TRBV7-8 to TRBJ2-1; 10 nucleotides align to TRBD2. V lost 4 bases to trimming and J lost 12 bases; unmatched junction nucleotides: 9. This CDR3 has 14 residues. From germline, CDR1 is SGHVS and CDR2 FQNEAQ. The CDR3 region has the DNA TGTGCCAGCAGCTCCGGACTAGCGGAGAGGGGGCAGTTCTTC. Protein sequence: CASSSGLAERGQFF.

This chain joins TRBV5-1 and TRBJ2-5; D ambiguous. The V end was cut by 3 bases, the J end by 5 bases, with 11 bases between. In germline, CDR1 is SGHRS, CDR2 YFSETQ. The CDR3 covers 13 residues. The CDR3 region is CASSSRQKETQYF. Written as DNA, the CDR3 is TGCGCCAGCAGCTCCCGGCAGAAGGAGACCCAGTACTTC.

The V call is TRBV3-1, the J call TRBJ1-1; the match to TRBD1 covers 7 bases. Germline V gene data show CDR1 as LGHDT and CDR2 as YNNKEL (reference sequence). The CDR3 has 16 residues. J was trimmed by 0 bases and V by 4 bases; bases with no gene match: 8. This CDR3 reads CASSRYVGQVNTEAFF. The CDR3, as DNA: TGTGCCAGCAGCCGGTACGTCGGACAGGTGAACACTGAAGCTTTCTTT.

This clonotype was counted only a few times. The CDR3 spells CASSLPGAYEQYF. As DNA, the CDR3 is TGTGCCAGCAGCCTACCAGGGGCCTACGAGCAGTACTTC. The rearrangement links TRBV7-8 to TRBJ2-7; tentatively, D is TRBD1 (6 bases). The V gene lost 5 bases and the J gene lost 2 bases, with 10 bases spanning the gap. The V gene's germline CDR1 is SGHVS and CDR2 FQNEAQ. CDR3 size: 13 residues.

The chain couples TRBV28 to TRBJ1-1; D possibly corresponds to TRBD1 (6 bases). There are 15 residues in the CDR3. V was pared by 6 bases and J by 6 bases, with 20 bases between. The germline gives CDR1 MDHEN, CDR2 SYDVKM. The CDR3 is CASSPPWGASAEAFF. The CDR3 nucleotides are TGTGCCAGCAGCCCCCCATGGGGGGCGAGCGCTGAAGCTTTCTTT.

The chain is built from TRBV10-3 and TRBJ1-2, with D possibly TRBD1 on 5 matching bases. The CDR3 covers 13 residues. Trimming removed 10 bases from V and 0 bases from J, with 12 bases in between. From germline, CDR1 is ENHRY and CDR2 SYGVKD. This chain's CDR3 is CASGDGSNYGYTF. CDR3 bases: TGTGCCAGCGGGGACGGCTCTAACTATGGCTACACCTTC.

This clonotype showed up just once. The chain's CDR3 is CASRPGGRMGETQYF. The CDR3 bases are TGTGCCAGCCGTCCCGGGGGCAGGATGGGAGAGACCCAGTACTTC. The rearrangement uses TRBV28 and TRBJ2-7; D may correspond to TRBD1 or TRBD2 (6 bases each). Matching the DNA end better, TRBJ2-5 makes the J call doubtful. There are 15 residues in the CDR3. Germline V CDR1 and CDR2: MDHEN, SYDVKM.

This clonotype was detected only a few times. The rearrangement links TRBV28 to TRBJ1-2, with TRBD1 matching 10 bases. V lost 9 bases and J lost 4; bases outside the gene matches: 8. Germline V gene data show CDR1 as MDHEN and CDR2 as SYDVKM. This CDR3 is built from 14 residues. This CDR3 is CASNRDRGPYGYTF. CDR3 DNA: TGTGCCAGTAACCGGGACAGGGGCCCCTATGGCTACACCTTC.

The chain carries TRBV28 and TRBJ1-2, with 7 bases lining up with TRBD1. This CDR3 is 15 amino acids long. J was trimmed by 8 bases and V by 5 bases; bases with no gene match: 14. Germline CDR1 is MDHEN and CDR2 is SYDVKM. The CDR3 loop reads CASSLTTGRGSGYTF. CDR3 DNA sequence: TGTGCCAGCAGTCTAACGACAGGGAGAGGCAGCGGCTACACCTTC.

The CDR3 region has the DNA TGCAGTGCTAGGACTACTAGTTCGAACACCGGGGAGCTGTTTTTT. This sequence encodes CSARTTSSNTGELFF. This chain joins TRBV20-1 and TRBJ2-2; D may be TRBD2 (5 bases). V lost 3 bases, J lost 0 bases, and 11 bases lay in between. From germline, CDR1 is DFQATT and CDR2 SNEGSKA (reference sequence). This CDR3 region has 15 residues.

In the case of this clonotype: A much larger clone lies one base from this, so it may be a read error. This rearrangement joins TRBV6-5 to TRBJ2-2; D may be TRBD2 (5 bases). Trimming removed 4 bases at V and 3 bases at J, with 15 bases between. This CDR3 spans 16 amino acids. From germline, CDR1 is MNHEY and CDR2 SVGAGI. The CDR3 is CASSSRSGSYTGELFF. CDR3 nucleotides: TGTGCCAGCAGTTCGCGTTCGGGATCTTACACCGGGGAGCTGTTTTTT.

A few counts support this clonotype. The V gene is TRBV7-3, the J gene TRBJ2-3; D is perhaps TRBD2 (5 bases). Per germline, CDR1 SGHTA and CDR2 FQGTGA. This CDR3 region has 15 residues. The V end was cut by 5 bases, the J end by 2 bases, with 14 bases between. CDR3 DNA: TGTGCCAGCAGCGCATCCAGCGGTTACACAGATACGCAGTATTTT. This translates into CASSASSGYTDTQYF.